Each of the 8 T cell receptor beta chains below was sequenced from the same sample in a study of T-cell reconstitution after alpha-beta-depleted transplantation in children. The TCRbeta library was prepared with unique molecular identifiers. TCRdb ran MiXCR on the PCR reads and lists one entry per CDR3 protein. The sample contains around 500,000 distinct CDR3 sequences, under 25% of which appear only once. The sample consisted of PBMCs, mostly from graft donor cells, taken 360 days after TCRalphabeta/CD19-depleted stem cell transplant. These TCRs come from a boy under two years old who had a stem cell transplant for acute myeloid leukemia, so the T cells may come from the graft donor.

In its sample, this clonotype was seen many times. V gene TRBV12-3 or TRBV12-4 combines with J gene TRBJ1-2; D is uncertain. The CDR3 loop spans 11 amino acids. The V end lost 6 bases, the J end lost 6 bases, and 8 bases lay between the germline ends. This CDR3 reads CASSTPDGYTF. The CDR3 coding sequence is TGTGCCAGCAGCACCCCGGATGGCTACACCTTC.

The V gene is TRBV19, the J gene TRBJ1-2; D is unclear. With 5 bases removed from V and 3 bases from J, the gap between germline ends came to 13 bases. The CDR3 sequence is 14 residues long. In germline, CDR1 is LNHDA, CDR2 SQIVND (reference sequence). The CDR3 sequence: CASSPPAGYYGYTF. The CDR3 DNA follows: TGTGCCAGTAGTCCACCGGCCGGATACTATGGCTACACCTTC.

This chain joins TRBV29-1 and TRBJ2-3; 12 bases match TRBD2. Trimming cost V 7 bases and J 2 bases; bases outside gene matches: 16. CDR1 is SQVTM and CDR2 is ANQGSEA in the germline V gene. CDR3 size: 18 residues. The CDR3 reads CSGLLTSGGPSFTDTQYF. In DNA form, the CDR3 reads TGCAGCGGGCTACTCACTAGCGGGGGGCCCTCCTTCACAGATACGCAGTATTTT.

This clonotype was seen at least ten times. The gene calls are TRBV20-1 and TRBJ2-5; D gene ambiguous. The CDR3 runs to 13 residues. CDR1 and CDR2 (germline): DFQATT, SNEGSKA (reference sequence). Trimming pared 2 bases from V and 2 bases from J, leaving 9 bases between. CDR3 sequence reads: CSARLQQQETQYF. CDR3 nucleotides: TGCAGTGCTAGACTACAGCAGCAAGAGACCCAGTACTTC.

This clonotype was observed a handful of times. V gene TRBV19 combines with J gene TRBJ2-7, with D possibly being TRBD1 (7 bases). This CDR3 has 13 amino acids. V shed 8 bases and J shed 7 bases, with 18 bases lying between them. Germline loops: CDR1 LNHDA, CDR2 SQIVND (reference sequence). The CDR3 sequence: CASAGQPAGEQYF. CDR3 bases: TGTGCCAGTGCGGGACAGCCCGCGGGTGAGCAGTACTTC.

This clonotype came up a few times. This chain links TRBV12-3 or TRBV12-4 with TRBJ2-3, with 8 bases fitting TRBD1. The CDR3 consists of 15 residues. After removal of 6 bases from V and 2 bases from J, the junction contained 7 bases not matched to a gene. For the CDR3, the DNA is TGTGCCAGCAGGAACCAGGGGGCCGACACAGATACGCAGTATTTT. Translated, it gives CASRNQGADTDTQYF.

The V and J genes are TRBV2 and TRBJ2-1; D may be TRBD2 (5 bases). V lost 6 bases to trimming and J lost 3 bases, with 12 bases between them. The length of the CDR3 is 14 residues. The germline gives CDR1 SNHLY, CDR2 FYNNEI. The CDR3 nucleotides are TGTGCCAGCAGGGACTCTGATGTCTACAATGAGCAGTTCTTC. This translates into CASRDSDVYNEQFF. Full variable domain (remainder filled in from reference TRBV2 and TRBJ2-1): EPEVTQTPSHQVTQMGQEVILRCVPISNHLYFYWYRQILGQKVEFLVSFYNNEISEKSEIFDDQFSVERPDGSNFTLKIRSTKLEDSAMYFCASRDSDVYNEQFFGPGTRLTVL.

The rearrangement joins TRBV5-1 to TRBJ2-1; 9 bases line up with TRBD2. The germline gives CDR1 SGHRS, CDR2 YFSETQ. The length of the CDR3 is 16 residues. V was clipped by 0 bases and J by 9 bases; unmatched bases: 10. This CDR3 is CASSLAPGGRDGEQFF. CDR3 coding DNA: TGCGCCAGCAGCTTGGCCCCCGGCGGGAGGGATGGTGAGCAGTTCTTC.